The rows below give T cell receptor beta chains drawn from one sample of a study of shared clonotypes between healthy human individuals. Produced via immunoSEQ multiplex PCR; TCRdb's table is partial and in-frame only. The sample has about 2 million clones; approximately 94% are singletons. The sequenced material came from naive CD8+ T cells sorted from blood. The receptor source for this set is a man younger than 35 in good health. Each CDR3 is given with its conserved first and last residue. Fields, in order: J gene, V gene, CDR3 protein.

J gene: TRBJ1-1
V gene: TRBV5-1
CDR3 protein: CASSLEGGVGTEAFF

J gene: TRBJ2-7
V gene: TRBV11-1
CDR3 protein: CASSNSGDEQYF

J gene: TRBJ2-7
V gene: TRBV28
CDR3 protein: CASSSDIDEQYF

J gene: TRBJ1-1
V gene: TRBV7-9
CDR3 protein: CASSPLALDTEAFF

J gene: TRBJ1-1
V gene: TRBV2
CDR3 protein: CASSPGFMNTEAFF

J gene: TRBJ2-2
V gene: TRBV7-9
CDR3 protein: CASSLELWAGELFF

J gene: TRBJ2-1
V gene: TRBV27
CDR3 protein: CASSFRGYNEQFF

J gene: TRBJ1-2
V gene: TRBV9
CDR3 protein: CASSVAVGNYGYTF

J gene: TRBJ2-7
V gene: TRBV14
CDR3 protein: CASSHGVGGPYEQYF

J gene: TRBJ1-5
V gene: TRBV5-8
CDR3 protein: CASSLGGPYNQPQHF

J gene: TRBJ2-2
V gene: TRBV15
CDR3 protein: CATSRDLPRTQNTGELFF

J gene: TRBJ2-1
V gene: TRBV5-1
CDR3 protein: CASSLWTGHNEQFF

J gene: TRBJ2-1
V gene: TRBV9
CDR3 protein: CASSVETSGYNEQFF

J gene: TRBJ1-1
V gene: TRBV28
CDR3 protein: CASSLGPTGNTEAFF

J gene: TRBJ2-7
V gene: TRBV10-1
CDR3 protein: CASSEGGNEQYF

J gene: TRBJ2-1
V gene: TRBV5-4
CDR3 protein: CASSVVLDEQFF

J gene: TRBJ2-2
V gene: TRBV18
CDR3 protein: CASSLDWLAANTGELFF

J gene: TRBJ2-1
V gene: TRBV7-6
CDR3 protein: CASSPRAAYNEQFF

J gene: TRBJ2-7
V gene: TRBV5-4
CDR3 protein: CASSSWTGSYEQYF

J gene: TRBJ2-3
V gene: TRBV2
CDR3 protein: CASSERLAGTDTQYF

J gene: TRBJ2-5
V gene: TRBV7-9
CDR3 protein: CASSPRDSQDQETQYF

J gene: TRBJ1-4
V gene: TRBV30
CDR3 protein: CAWSVPAGVEKLFF

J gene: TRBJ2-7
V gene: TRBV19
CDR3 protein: CASSMGTSLEQYF

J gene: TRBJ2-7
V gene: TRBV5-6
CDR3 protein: CASSLEEGIYEQYF

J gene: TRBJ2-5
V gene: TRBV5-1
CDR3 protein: CASSFSRASPQETQYF

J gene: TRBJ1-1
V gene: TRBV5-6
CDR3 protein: CASSFRESTEAFF

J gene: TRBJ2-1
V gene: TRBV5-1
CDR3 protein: CASRTTGGSDDEQFF

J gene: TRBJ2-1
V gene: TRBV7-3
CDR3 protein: CASSLISGEGGAITTNNEQFF

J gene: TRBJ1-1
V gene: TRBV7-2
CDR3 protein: CASSLSPKTLEGDTEAFF

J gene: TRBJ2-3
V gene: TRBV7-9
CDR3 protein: CASSPPAGPSTDTQYF

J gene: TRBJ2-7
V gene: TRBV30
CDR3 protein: CAWSPNGITYEQYF

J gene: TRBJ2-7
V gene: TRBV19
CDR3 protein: CASGRDREGFYEQYF

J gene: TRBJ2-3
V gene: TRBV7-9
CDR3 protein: CASSPLLTDTQYF